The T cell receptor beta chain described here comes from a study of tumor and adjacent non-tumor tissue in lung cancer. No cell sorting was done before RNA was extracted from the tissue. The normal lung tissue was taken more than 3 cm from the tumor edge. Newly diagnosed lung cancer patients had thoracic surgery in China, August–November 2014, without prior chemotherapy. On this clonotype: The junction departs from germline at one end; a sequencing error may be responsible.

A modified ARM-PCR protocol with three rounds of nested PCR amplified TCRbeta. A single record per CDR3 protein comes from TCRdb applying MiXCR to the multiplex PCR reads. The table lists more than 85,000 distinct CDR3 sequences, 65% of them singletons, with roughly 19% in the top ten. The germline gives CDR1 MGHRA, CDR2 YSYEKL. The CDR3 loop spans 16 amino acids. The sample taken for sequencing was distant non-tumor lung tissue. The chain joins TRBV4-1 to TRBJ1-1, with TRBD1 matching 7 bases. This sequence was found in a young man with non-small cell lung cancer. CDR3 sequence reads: CASSQNIYRGGAEAFF. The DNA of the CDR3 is TGCGCCAGCAGCCAAAATATCTACAGGGGAGGCGCTGAAGCTTTCTTC.